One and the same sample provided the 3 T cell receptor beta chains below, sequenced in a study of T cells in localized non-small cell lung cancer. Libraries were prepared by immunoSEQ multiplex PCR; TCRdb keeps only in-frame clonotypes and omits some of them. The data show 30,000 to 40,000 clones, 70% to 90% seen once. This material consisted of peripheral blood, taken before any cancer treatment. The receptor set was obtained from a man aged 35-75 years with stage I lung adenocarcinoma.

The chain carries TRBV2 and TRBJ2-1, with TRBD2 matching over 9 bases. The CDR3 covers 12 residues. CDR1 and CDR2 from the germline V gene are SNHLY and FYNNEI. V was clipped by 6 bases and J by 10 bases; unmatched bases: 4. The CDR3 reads CASSRLAEEQFF. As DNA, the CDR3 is TGTGCCAGCAGCAGACTAGCGGAAGAGCAGTTCTTC.

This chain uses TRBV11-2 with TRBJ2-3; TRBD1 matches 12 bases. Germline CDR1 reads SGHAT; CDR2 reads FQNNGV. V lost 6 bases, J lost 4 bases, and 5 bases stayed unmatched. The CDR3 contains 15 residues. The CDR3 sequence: CASRPGQGAPDTQYF. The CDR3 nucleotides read TGTGCCAGCAGACCGGGACAGGGGGCGCCAGATACGCAGTATTTT. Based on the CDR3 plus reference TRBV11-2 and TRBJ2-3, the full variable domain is EAGVAQSPRYKIIEKRQSVAFWCNPISGHATLYWYQQILGQGPKLLIQFQNNGVVDDSQLPKDRFSAERLKGVDSTLKIQPAKLEDSAVYLCASRPGQGAPDTQYFGPGTRLTVL.

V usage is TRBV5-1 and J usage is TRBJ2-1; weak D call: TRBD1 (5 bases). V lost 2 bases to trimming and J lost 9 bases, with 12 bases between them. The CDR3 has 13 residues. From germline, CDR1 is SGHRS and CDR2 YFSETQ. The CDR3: CASSFPRAGEQFF. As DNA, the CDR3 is TGCGCCAGCAGCTTTCCCAGGGCCGGTGAGCAGTTCTTC.